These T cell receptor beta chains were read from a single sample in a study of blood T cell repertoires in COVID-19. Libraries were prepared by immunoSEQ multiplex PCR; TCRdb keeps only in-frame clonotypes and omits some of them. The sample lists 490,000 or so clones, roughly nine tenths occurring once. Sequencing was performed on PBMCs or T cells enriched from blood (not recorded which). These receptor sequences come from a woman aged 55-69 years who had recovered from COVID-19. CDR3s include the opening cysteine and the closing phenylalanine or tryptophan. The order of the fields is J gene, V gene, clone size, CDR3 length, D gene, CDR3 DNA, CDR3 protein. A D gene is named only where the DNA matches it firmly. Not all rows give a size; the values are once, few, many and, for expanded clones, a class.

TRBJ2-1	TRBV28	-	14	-	TGTGCCAGCAGGCGGGATTCGTTCTACAATGAGCAGTTCTTC	CASRRDSFYNEQFF
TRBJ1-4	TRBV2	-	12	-	TGTGCCAGCAGGGTGGAGGATGAAAAACTGTTTTTT	CASRVEDEKLFF
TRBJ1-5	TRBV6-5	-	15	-	TGTGCCAGCAGTTTCAGCGGGACAACGAATCAGCCCCAGCATTTT	CASSFSGTTNQPQHF
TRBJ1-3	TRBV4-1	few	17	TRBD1	TGCGCCAGCAGCCAGGGAAGACAGGGTAACTCTGGAAACACCATATATTTT	CASSQGRQGNSGNTIYF
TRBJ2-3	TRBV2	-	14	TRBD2	TGTGCCAGCATGCCGGGACTAGCGACAGATACGCAGTATTTT	CASMPGLATDTQYF
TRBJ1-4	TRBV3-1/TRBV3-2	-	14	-	TGTGCCAGCAGCCGAAGGCAGGAGGGAGAAAAACTGTTTTTT	CASSRRQEGEKLFF
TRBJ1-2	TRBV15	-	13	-	TGTGCCACCAGCCCCCCCTTCCCTTATGGCTACACCTTC	CATSPPFPYGYTF
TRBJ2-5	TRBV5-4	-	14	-	TGTGCCAGCAGCTTGGGTGTGGTCGGGGAGACCCAGTACTTC	CASSLGVVGETQYF
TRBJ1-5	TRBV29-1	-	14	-	TGCAGCGTTGATTCGGGAGACTCAGATCAGCCCCAGCATTTT	CSVDSGDSDQPQHF
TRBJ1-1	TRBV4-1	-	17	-	TGCGCCAGCAGCCAAGGCCGAAAGGGAGGGAAGAACACTGAAGCTTTCTTT	CASSQGRKGGKNTEAFF
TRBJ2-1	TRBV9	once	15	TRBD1	TGTGCCAGCAGCCCCAGGGACAGGGTTTACAATGAGCAGTTCTTC	CASSPRDRVYNEQFF
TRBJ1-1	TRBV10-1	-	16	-	TGCGCCAGCAGTGAGTCGCGGGGGCTCATGAACACTGAAGCTTTCTTT	CASSESRGLMNTEAFF
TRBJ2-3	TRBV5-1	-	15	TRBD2	TGCGCCAGCAGGAATAGCGGGGGGAGCCCAGATACGCAGTATTTT	CASRNSGGSPDTQYF
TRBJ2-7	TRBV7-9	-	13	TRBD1	TGTGCCAGCAGCTTAGGGACAGGGATCGAGCAGTACTTC	CASSLGTGIEQYF
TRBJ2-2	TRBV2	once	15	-	TGTGCCAGCAGTCCGACAGGACCGAACACCGGGGAGCTGTTTTTT	CASSPTGPNTGELFF
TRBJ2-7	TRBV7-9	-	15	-	TGTGCCAGCAGCTTTCCAGGGGCAGGGGTGGGCGAGCAGTACTTC	CASSFPGAGVGEQYF
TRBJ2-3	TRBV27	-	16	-	TGTGCCAGCACTTCTGTACAGGGGGTGCGGGGGGATACGCAGTATTTT	CASTSVQGVRGDTQYF
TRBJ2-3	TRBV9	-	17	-	TGTGCCAGCAGCGTACGGGCGGGTGTTTCTAGCACAGATACGCAGTATTTT	CASSVRAGVSSTDTQYF
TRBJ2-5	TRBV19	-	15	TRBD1	TGTGCCAGTAGGCCCACGACAGGGAGCCAAGAGACCCAGTACTTC	CASRPTTGSQETQYF
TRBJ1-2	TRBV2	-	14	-	TGTGCCAGCAGTGAAGCCACAGGGAACTATGGCTACACCTTC	CASSEATGNYGYTF
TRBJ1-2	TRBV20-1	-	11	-	TGCAGTGCTAGGGGCAGTTATGGCTACACCTTC	CSARGSYGYTF
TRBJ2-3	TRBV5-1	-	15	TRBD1	TGCGCCAGCAGCCAAGGACAGGGGGCTGAAGATACGCAGTATTTT	CASSQGQGAEDTQYF
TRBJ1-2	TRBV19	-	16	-	TGTGCCAGTAGTACCTCCGCGTTGTCTGCTAACTATGGCTACACCTTC	CASSTSALSANYGYTF